What follows is one TCR beta chain and its context. There are 15 residues in the CDR3. V dropped 6 bases and J dropped 4; count of bases not matched to a gene: 7. The data were obtained in a study of CD8 T cells in Susac syndrome. The authors reverse transcribed about 0.45 to 1 ug RNA with random hexamers. TCRdb re-called the immunoSEQ multiplex PCR reads with MiXCR, one entry per CDR3 protein. Here the sample spans approximately 150,000 distinct CDR3 sequences, 94% being singletons. The sequence came from a human donor with multiple sclerosis. The specimen sequenced was CD4+ T cells from PBMCs. This chain connects TRBV12-3 or TRBV12-4 to TRBJ2-5; 11 bases align to TRBD2. The CDR3 region is CASSWLAGGRETQYF. In DNA, the CDR3 is TGTGCCAGCAGCTGGCTAGCGGGAGGCCGAGAGACCCAGTACTTC.